This TCR beta chain stems from a study of PD-1 blockade in classical Hodgkin lymphoma. Overall study context: Patients were administered nivolumab (3 mg/kg intravenously) every 2 weeks.

CDR1 is LNHDA, CDR2 SQIVND, per germline (reference sequence). This CDR3 has 16 amino acids. V was trimmed by 7 bases and J by 4 bases, leaving 17 bases between them. Time point indicated: cycle 4 day 1 (C4D1), after 6 weeks of nivolumab. All patients relapsed after autologous stem cell transplantation, and brentuximab vedotin exposure varied. Complete response, partial response or progressive disease were the best responses. The study's findings and limits: Newly diagnosed patients and complete responders had comparable diversity at baseline. By C4D1 there was a significant rise in CD4+ TCR diversity but not in CD8+ TCR diversity.

Comments on this clone: As yet, its antigen is unknown.

Here immunoSEQ multiplex PCR was the method, and the copy in TCRdb shows in-frame clones only, minus some. The sample has about 25,000 clones, approximately 68% seen once. The TCR was taken from a human donor with classical Hodgkin lymphoma. This material consisted of peripheral blood mononuclear cells (PBMCs), taken before the fourth cycle of nivolumab. V and J are TRBV19 and TRBJ2-6; unclear D gene. The CDR3 DNA reads TGTGCCAGTAAAGGCACTGGGTTTTCCGGGGCCAACGTCCTGACTTTC. The encoded protein is CASKGTGFSGANVLTF. The full variable domain, completed using reference TRBV19 and TRBJ2-6, is DGGITQSPKYLFRKEGQNVTLSCEQNLNHDAMYWYRQDPGQGLRLIYYSQIVNDFQKGDIAEGYSVSREKKESFPLTVTSAQKNPTAFYLCASKGTGFSGANVLTFGAGSRLTVL.